This TCR beta chain was sequenced for a study of T-cell memory formation after mild COVID-19. This clonotype was seen only a few times. In TCRdb, the 5' RACE reads were re-called with MiXCR into one record per CDR3 protein. The sample contains about 290,000 distinct CDR3 sequences, approximately 15% of which appear only once. The length of the CDR3 is 13 residues. CDR1 and CDR2 from the germline V gene are SGHRS and YFSETQ. With 3 bases removed from V and 3 bases from J, the gap between germline ends came to 10 bases. The chain has TRBV5-1 and TRBJ2-7; no definite D call. This receptor was obtained from a young man who had mild COVID-19 (a few samples of this study predate the infection). Cell type and time point are not known. Specimen: PBMCs or a T cell subset sorted from them (not recorded which). DNA for the CDR3: TGCGCCAGCAGCTCCCGGTCGTTCTACGAGCAGTACTTC. Translated: CASSSRSFYEQYF.